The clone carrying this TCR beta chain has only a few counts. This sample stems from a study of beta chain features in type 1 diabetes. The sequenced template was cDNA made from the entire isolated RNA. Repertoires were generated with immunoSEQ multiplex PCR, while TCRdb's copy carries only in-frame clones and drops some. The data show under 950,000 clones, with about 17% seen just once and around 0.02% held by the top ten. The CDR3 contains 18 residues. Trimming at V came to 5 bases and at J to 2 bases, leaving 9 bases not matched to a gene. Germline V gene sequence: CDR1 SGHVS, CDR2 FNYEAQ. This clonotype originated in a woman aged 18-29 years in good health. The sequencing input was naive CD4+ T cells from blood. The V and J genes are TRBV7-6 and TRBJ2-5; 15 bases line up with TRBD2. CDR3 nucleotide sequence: TGTGCCAGCAGCCAAGGGGGACTAGCGGGAGGTGGTCAAGAGACCCAGTACTTC. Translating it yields CASSQGGLAGGGQETQYF.